This is a list of T cell receptor beta chains from one sample in a study of shared clonotypes between healthy human individuals. Some clones are missing from TCRdb's copy, which holds only in-frame ones; the method was immunoSEQ multiplex PCR. The sample holds approximately 940,000 clones, approximately 76% seen once. Material: memory CD4+ T cells sorted from blood. These receptors came from a man younger than 30 in good health. CDR3s leave out the opening cysteine and the closing phenylalanine or tryptophan.

J | V | CDR3
TRBJ2-3 | TRBV19 | ASSQLAGGSISGTDTQY
TRBJ2-2 | TRBV7-9 | ASSTSGRSTGELF
TRBJ1-1 | TRBV30 | AWSVRSRGQTEAF
TRBJ2-7 | TRBV9 | ASSLSSESSYEQY
TRBJ1-2 | TRBV7-9 | ASSSSALYGYT
TRBJ1-2 | TRBV27 | ASSSTGGSRYGYT
TRBJ1-4 | TRBV6-1 | ASSDSQGREKLF
TRBJ2-7 | TRBV19 | ASSSSSVRPYEQY
TRBJ2-2 | TRBV7-8 | ASSSLQGTGELF
TRBJ2-5 | TRBV5-6 | ASSARQGVRETQY
TRBJ2-2 | TRBV10-1 | ASSESFGIGELF
TRBJ2-1 | TRBV30 | AWKRGTGVSYNEQF
TRBJ1-4 | TRBV27 | ASSLSSSNEKLF
TRBJ2-3 | TRBV7-6 | ASPGGPTHLSTDTQY
TRBJ2-2 | TRBV29-1 | SALVGVYAGELF
TRBJ2-1 | TRBV11-2 | ASSTRLAGKDNEQF
TRBJ2-5 | TRBV7-8 | ASSLAGYPVAQY
TRBJ1-1 | TRBV6-5 | ASSYRRGEAF
TRBJ1-1 | TRBV6-5 | ASSTRTGRTEAF
TRBJ2-1 | TRBV10-2 | ASSDREQF
TRBJ1-6 | TRBV7-2 | ASTPGGQGNSPLH
TRBJ1-2 | TRBV28 | ATGQGNSNYGYT
TRBJ1-2 | TRBV6-1 | ASSDGGRYGYT
TRBJ2-1 | TRBV11-3 | ASSLDQVTDEQF
TRBJ2-5 | TRBV30 | AWSLGLIEETQY
TRBJ2-2 | TRBV2 | ASRVAGDTGELF
TRBJ2-2 | TRBV10-3 | AISELAGETGELF
TRBJ2-7 | TRBV10-3 | ATTSGEGYYEQY
TRBJ2-7 | TRBV29-1 | SALAGDRQY
TRBJ1-1 | TRBV30 | AWRRDTYTEAF
TRBJ1-4 | TRBV12-5 | ASGKGQGAEKLF
TRBJ1-1 | TRBV11-2 | ASSFWGQGEAF
TRBJ2-2 | TRBV6-1 | ASSEHGAGELF
TRBJ2-1 | TRBV10-3 | AISGYSGIGSYNEQF
TRBJ2-2 | TRBV7-3 | ASSLGHHPSGELF
TRBJ1-2 | TRBV7-9 | ASSQSAANYGYT
TRBJ2-7 | TRBV11-2 | ASSGSGRSLEQY